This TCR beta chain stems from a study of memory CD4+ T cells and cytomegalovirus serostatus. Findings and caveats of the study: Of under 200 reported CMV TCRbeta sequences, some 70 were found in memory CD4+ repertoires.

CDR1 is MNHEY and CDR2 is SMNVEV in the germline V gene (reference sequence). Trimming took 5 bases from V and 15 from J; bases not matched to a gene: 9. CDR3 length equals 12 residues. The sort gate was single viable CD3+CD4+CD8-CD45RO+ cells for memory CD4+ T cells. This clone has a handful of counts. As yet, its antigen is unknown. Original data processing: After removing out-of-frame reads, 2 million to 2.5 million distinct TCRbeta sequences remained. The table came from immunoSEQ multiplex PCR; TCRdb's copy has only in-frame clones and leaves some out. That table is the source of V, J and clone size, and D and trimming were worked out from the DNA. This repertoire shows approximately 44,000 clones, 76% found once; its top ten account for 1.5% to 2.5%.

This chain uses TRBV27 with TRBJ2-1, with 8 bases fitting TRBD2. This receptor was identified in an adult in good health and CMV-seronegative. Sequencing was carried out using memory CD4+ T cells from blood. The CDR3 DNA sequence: TGTGCCAGCAGTATAAGCGGGGGCCAGCGGTTCTTC. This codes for CASSISGGQRFF.